This T cell receptor beta chain derives from a study of tumor-infiltrating T cells and Merkel cell polyomavirus. Overall study: The T cells studied were KLL-specific CD8+ cells against Merkel polyomavirus.

The repertoire was sequenced with immunoSEQ multiplex PCR; TCRdb's copy has only in-frame clones and lacks some. The sample includes about 2,100 clones, 95% to 98% seen only once; the top ten take under 3%. Study-wide results and caveats: MCC-specific survival improved with roughly 1.9-20% versus about 0-0.15% intratumoral KLL-specific T cells. Only one public clonotype, shared by two patients, appeared among roughly 420 sequences.

Immunohistochemistry showed robust Merkel cell polyomavirus Large T antigen staining in every patient's tumor. Patients had KLL-tetramer+ cells above 0.04% of CD8+ T cells. Patients were all Caucasian, aged roughly 50 to 85, median approximately 70. About this clone: The antigen is not known.

Germline-derived CDR1 and CDR2 are MGHRA and YSYEKL. CDR3 length: 17 residues. With V trimmed by 0 bases and J by 5 bases, 8 bases remained unmatched. Sequences were obtained from lymph node tissue. This sequence originates from a man in his sixties or seventies with Merkel cell carcinoma. V and J are TRBV4-1 and TRBJ2-1; TRBD2 matches 9 bases. CDR3 in DNA: TGCGCCAGCAGCCAAGATTCGGCGGGAGGGCCTGACAATGAGCAGTTCTTC. Its translation is CASSQDSAGGPDNEQFF.